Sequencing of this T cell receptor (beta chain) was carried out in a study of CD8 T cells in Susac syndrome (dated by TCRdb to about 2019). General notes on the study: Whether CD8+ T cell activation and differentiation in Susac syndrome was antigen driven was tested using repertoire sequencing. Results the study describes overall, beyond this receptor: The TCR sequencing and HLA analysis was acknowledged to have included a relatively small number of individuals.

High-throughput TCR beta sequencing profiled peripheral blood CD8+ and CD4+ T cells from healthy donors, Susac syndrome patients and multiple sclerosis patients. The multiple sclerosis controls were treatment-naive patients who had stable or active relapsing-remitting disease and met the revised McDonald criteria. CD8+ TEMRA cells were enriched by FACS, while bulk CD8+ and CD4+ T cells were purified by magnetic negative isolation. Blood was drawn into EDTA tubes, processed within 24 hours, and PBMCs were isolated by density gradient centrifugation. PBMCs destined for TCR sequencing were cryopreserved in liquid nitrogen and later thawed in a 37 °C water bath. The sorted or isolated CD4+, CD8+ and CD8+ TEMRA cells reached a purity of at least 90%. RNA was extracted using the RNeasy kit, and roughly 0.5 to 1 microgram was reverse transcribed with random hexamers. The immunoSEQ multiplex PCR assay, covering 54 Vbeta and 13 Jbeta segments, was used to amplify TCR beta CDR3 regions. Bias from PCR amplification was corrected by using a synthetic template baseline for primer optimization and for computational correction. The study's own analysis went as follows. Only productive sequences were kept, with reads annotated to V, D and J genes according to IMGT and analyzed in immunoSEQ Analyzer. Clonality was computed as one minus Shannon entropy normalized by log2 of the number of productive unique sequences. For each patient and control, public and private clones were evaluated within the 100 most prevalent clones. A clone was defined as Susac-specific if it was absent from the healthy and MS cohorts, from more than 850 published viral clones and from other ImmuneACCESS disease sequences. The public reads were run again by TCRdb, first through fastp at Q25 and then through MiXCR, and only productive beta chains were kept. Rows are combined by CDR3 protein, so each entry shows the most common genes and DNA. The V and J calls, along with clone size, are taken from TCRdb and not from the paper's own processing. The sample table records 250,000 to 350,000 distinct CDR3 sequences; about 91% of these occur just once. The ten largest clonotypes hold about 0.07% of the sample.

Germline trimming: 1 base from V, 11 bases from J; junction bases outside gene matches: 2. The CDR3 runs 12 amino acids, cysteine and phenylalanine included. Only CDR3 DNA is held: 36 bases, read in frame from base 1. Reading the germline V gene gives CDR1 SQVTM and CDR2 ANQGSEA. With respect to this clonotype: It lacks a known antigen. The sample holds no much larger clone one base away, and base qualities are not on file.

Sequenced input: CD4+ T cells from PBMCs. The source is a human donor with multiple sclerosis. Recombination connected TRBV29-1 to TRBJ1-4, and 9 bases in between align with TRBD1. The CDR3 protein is CSVEGDRDKLFF. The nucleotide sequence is TGCAGCGTTGAAGGGGACAGGGATAAACTGTTTTTT.